These T cell receptor beta chains were read from a single sample in a study of blood T cell repertoires in COVID-19. Assay used: immunoSEQ multiplex PCR; TCRdb lists only in-frame clones, some missing. The sample holds 120,000 or so clones, approximately 80% seen once. Sequencing was performed on peripheral blood. The receptors come from a man over 45 with acute or convalescent COVID-19. The CDR3 runs from the conserved cysteine through the conserved F or W. The order of the fields is D gene, clone size, V gene, J gene, CDR3 DNA, CDR3 protein. A D gene is named only where the DNA matches it firmly. Not every row has a clone size; where given, it reads once, few, many or a size class.

TRBD1	-	TRBV6-5	TRBJ2-3	TGTGCCAGCAGTTCGACTGCGGGACAGGGGGCGCGTACGCAGTATTTT	CASSSTAGQGARTQYF
TRBD1	-	TRBV9	TRBJ1-1	TGTGCCAGCAGCCTAGTGCCAGGGGGCCAAGAAGCTTTCTTT	CASSLVPGGQEAFF
-	-	TRBV27	TRBJ2-5	TGTGCCAGCAGTTTATCGTGGGGCCCCATCCAGGAGACCCAGTACTTC	CASSLSWGPIQETQYF
-	once	TRBV7-3	TRBJ2-2	TGTGCCAGCAGCTTAACCGAATATAGCGGAAACACCGGGGAGCTGTTTTTT	CASSLTEYSGNTGELFF
TRBD1	once	TRBV27	TRBJ1-2	TGTGCCAGCAGAATTGGGACAGGGAACCCCCTCACCTTC	CASRIGTGNPLTF
TRBD1	-	TRBV7-9	TRBJ1-2	TGTGCCAGCAGCGTACCGGGACAGGGACCTTATGGCTACACCTTC	CASSVPGQGPYGYTF
-	-	TRBV12-1	TRBJ2-7	TGTGCCAGCAGCTTTGGTAGGGGGCAGGTTTCCTACGAGCAGTACTTC	CASSFGRGQVSYEQYF
-	-	TRBV16	TRBJ1-1	TGTGCCAGCAGCGCCAGCGGGAACACTGAAGCTTTCTTT	CASSASGNTEAFF
TRBD1	-	TRBV7-3	TRBJ1-5	TGTGCCAGCAGCAATGACAGGGGTTGGAATCAGCCCCAGCATTTT	CASSNDRGWNQPQHF
TRBD2	-	TRBV5-6	TRBJ2-2	TGTGCCAGCAGCTTAGTGACTAGCGGGAGTTTCGGGGAGCTGTTTTTT	CASSLVTSGSFGELFF
TRBD1	few	TRBV5-6	TRBJ1-6	TGTGCCAGCAGCCCGGGTGCCAGGGGGTCCTATAATTCACCCCTCCACTTT	CASSPGARGSYNSPLHF
TRBD1	-	TRBV13	TRBJ1-2	TGTGCCAGCACCCCCAGGGGGGCGGTACGGTATGGCTACACCTTC	CASTPRGAVRYGYTF
TRBD1	-	TRBV5-1	TRBJ2-5	TGCGCCAGCAGCTTGATACAGGGGACCCAAGAGACCCAGTACTTC	CASSLIQGTQETQYF
TRBD1	-	TRBV29-1	TRBJ2-7	TGCAGCGTTGGGACAGGCCACGAGCAGTACTTC	CSVGTGHEQYF
TRBD1	-	TRBV30	TRBJ2-4	TGTGCCTGGAGTAAACAGGGGATTAACATTCAGTACTTC	CAWSKQGINIQYF
-	-	TRBV3-1/TRBV3-2	TRBJ2-7	TGTGCCAGCAGCCAAGGTAACTACTACTACGAGCAGTACTTC	CASSQGNYYYEQYF
TRBD2	-	TRBV15	TRBJ2-3	TGTGCCACCTTAAGGACTAGCGGGGGAGATACGCAGTATTTT	CATLRTSGGDTQYF
-	-	TRBV10-3	TRBJ1-3	TGTGCCATCAGTGAGTCGAGGGTCGCTGGAAACACCATATATTTT	CAISESRVAGNTIYF
TRBD1	-	TRBV15	TRBJ1-4	TGTGCCACCAGCAGACCCGACAGGGAGGATAATGAAAAACTGTTTTTT	CATSRPDREDNEKLFF
TRBD1	-	TRBV19	TRBJ1-1	TGTGCCAGTAGTAAGGACAGGGTCACGACGGGCACTGAAGCTTTCTTT	CASSKDRVTTGTEAFF
-	few	TRBV19	TRBJ1-1	TGTGCCAGTATGGCGCCAGGTTTGAACACTGAAGCTTTCTTT	CASMAPGLNTEAFF
-	-	TRBV12-3/TRBV12-4	TRBJ2-3	TGTGCCAGCAGTTTAACGGGTACAGATACGCAGTATTTT	CASSLTGTDTQYF
-	once	TRBV21-1	TRBJ1-5	TGTGCCAGGGGAGCTCCATCTCAGCCCCAGCATTTT	CARGAPSQPQHF
-	-	TRBV2	TRBJ1-2	TGTGCCAGCAGTACGAGTAGGGGCTATGGCTACACCTTC	CASSTSRGYGYTF
-	once	TRBV28	TRBJ2-7	TGTGCCAGCAGTCTCCCCTACAGGGACCACGAGCAGTACTTC	CASSLPYRDHEQYF
-	-	TRBV7-8	TRBJ2-7	TGTGCCAGCAGCTTAGCTCCGGGAGAGGCCTACGAGCAGTACTTC	CASSLAPGEAYEQYF
-	-	TRBV7-3	TRBJ2-7	TGTGCCAGCAGCCATCACCCCCGGGGTTCTAACGAGCAGTACTTC	CASSHHPRGSNEQYF
TRBD1	-	TRBV7-6	TRBJ1-1	TGTGCCAGCAGCTTTGGCCCCCGGACAGGGGGCACTGAAGCTTTCTTT	CASSFGPRTGGTEAFF
TRBD2	-	TRBV10-3	TRBJ2-2	TGTGCCATCAGACCCGGGACTAGCGGTTTCGGGGAGCTGTTTTTT	CAIRPGTSGFGELFF
-	-	TRBV19	TRBJ1-5	TGTGCCAGTAGTACCCACAGGGTGAGTCAGCCCCAGCATTTT	CASSTHRVSQPQHF
-	-	TRBV5-4	TRBJ2-4	TGTGCCAGCAGCTTTGAGGGCACAAGGAACATTCAGTACTTC	CASSFEGTRNIQYF
-	-	TRBV9	TRBJ2-7	TGTGCCAGCAGCGTGAGGGGGGACAGCATCTACGAGCAGTACTTC	CASSVRGDSIYEQYF
-	few	TRBV3-1/TRBV3-2	TRBJ1-2	TGTGCCAGCAGCCAAGATATGCTAGAAGTCTACGGCTACACCTTC	CASSQDMLEVYGYTF
TRBD1	-	TRBV6-4	TRBJ1-5	TGTGCCAGCACCCGATCCACCGGGACAGGGATAGGCCAGCCCCAGCATTTT	CASTRSTGTGIGQPQHF
-	-	TRBV30	TRBJ2-1	TGTGCCTGGGTAGCCTTCAATGAGCAGTTCTTC	CAWVAFNEQFF
TRBD1	few	TRBV6-2/TRBV6-3	TRBJ1-2	TGTGCCAGCAGTTACCCGCTCGCCAGGGGGCAAGGTGGCTACACCTTC	CASSYPLARGQGGYTF
-	-	TRBV11-2	TRBJ1-4	TGTGCCAGCAGCTTAGTCGGGGGGCCAGAAAAACTGTTTTTT	CASSLVGGPEKLFF
-	-	TRBV7-2	TRBJ2-7	TGTGCCAGCAGCTTATCAGGCTACGAGCAGTACTTC	CASSLSGYEQYF
TRBD1	-	TRBV29-1	TRBJ1-4	TGCAGCGTTGCTTCAGGGGGAACTAATGAAAAACTGTTTTTT	CSVASGGTNEKLFF
TRBD2	-	TRBV10-2	TRBJ2-3	TGCGCCAGCAAACTAGCGGGAGAAGATACGCAGTATTTT	CASKLAGEDTQYF
TRBD1	-	TRBV5-1	TRBJ2-2	TGCGCCAGCAGCACGACAGGGGGAGTCACCGGGGAGCTGTTTTTT	CASSTTGGVTGELFF
TRBD2	-	TRBV4-2	TRBJ2-5	TGTGCCAGCAGCCAAGTTCGAGCGGGAGGCCCGGGGGAGACCCAGTACTTC	CASSQVRAGGPGETQYF